Each of the 27 T cell receptor beta chains below was sequenced from the same sample in a study of patients and donors after allogeneic stem cell transplantation. One entry per CDR3 protein, called by TCRdb with MiXCR from the RT-PCR reads. Of about 400,000 distinct CDR3 sequences listed, more than 15% are singletons. The sequenced sample consisted of blood, either unsorted or a sorted T cell fraction (not recorded which). Receptors were obtained from a human donor who was either an allogeneic HSCT recipient or a stem cell or donor lymphocyte infusion donor (not recorded which). It is not recorded whose cells these are; they may come from a transplant donor.

This sequence joins TRBV10-3 and TRBJ2-3; 8 bases are shared with TRBD1. The CDR3 contains 18 residues. Losses at the gene ends were 2 bases for V and 5 bases for J; bases not matched to a gene: 15. The germline gives CDR1 ENHRY, CDR2 SYGVKD. The CDR3 nucleotides are TGTGCCATCAGTGAGCGGGCAGGGGGCGACGGTTATAGAGATACGCAGTATTTT. The encoded protein is CAISERAGGDGYRDTQYF.

This clonotype was counted a few times. DNA of the CDR3: TGTGCCAGTAGTATAGGGTACAGGCCGAGCTACGAGCAGTACTTC. Its translation: CASSIGYRPSYEQYF. The chain couples TRBV19 to TRBJ2-7, with D tentatively TRBD1 (5 bases). CDR3 length equals 15 residues. Trimming shortened V by 1 base and J by 3 bases, and 13 bases separated the two germline ends. Germline V lookup: CDR1 LNHDA, CDR2 SQIVND (reference sequence). Together with reference TRBV19 and TRBJ2-7, the CDR3 gives the full variable domain: DGGITQSPKYLFRKEGQNVTLSCEQNLNHDAMYWYRQDPGQGLRLIYYSQIVNDFQKGDIAEGYSVSREKKESFPLTVTSAQKNPTAFYLCASSIGYRPSYEQYFGPGTRLTVT.

The V call is TRBV7-3, the J call TRBJ2-3, with D perhaps TRBD2 (6 bases). Germline V gene lookup returns CDR1 SGHTA and CDR2 FQGTGA. CDR3 length equals 16 residues. V lost 2 bases and J lost 0, with 12 bases in between. This CDR3 reads CASSLGRGTSTDTQYF. The CDR3 region has the DNA TGTGCCAGCAGCTTAGGGCGGGGAACCAGCACAGATACGCAGTATTTT.

With respect to this clonotype: Because the CDR3 is missing its conserved closing phenylalanine or tryptophan, this is likely a read error. The gene calls are TRBV27 and TRBJ2-2, with TRBD2 identical over 7 bases. In germline, CDR1 is MNHEY, CDR2 SMNVEV (reference sequence). The V gene end was trimmed by 6 bases and the J gene end by 0 bases; junction bases not matched to a gene: 4. This CDR3 is 15 amino acids long. This CDR3 is CASRRLASNTGELFS. The CDR3 DNA follows: TGTGCCAGCAGGCGACTAGCATCGAACACCGGGGAGCTGTTTTCT.

The CDR3 sequence: CATSDPNLARGETQYF. Here the CDR3 DNA reads TGTGCCACCAGTGACCCTAACTTAGCGCGAGGGGAGACCCAGTACTTC. The chain is built from TRBV24-1 and TRBJ2-5; D perhaps matches TRBD2 (5 bases). The CDR3 spans 16 residues. Germline CDR1 is KGHDR and CDR2 is SFDVKD. Trimming took 4 bases from V and 5 from J, leaving 19 bases between them.

The table lists this clonotype with a few counts. The chain carries TRBV14 and TRBJ2-7, with D perhaps TRBD1 (6 bases). CDR3 size: 13 residues. CDR1 is SGHDN, CDR2 FVKESK, per germline. V was cut by 3 bases and J by 2 bases, with 8 bases left in between. The CDR3 DNA reads as TGTGCCAGCAGCCATGGGACAACCTACGAGCAGTACTTC. This gives the protein CASSHGTTYEQYF.

This clonotype has a handful of counts. The chain employs TRBV5-5 and TRBJ1-1; D is possibly TRBD1 (6 bases). Between the trimmed V and J ends, which lost 4 bases and 11 bases, there was a span of 21 bases. CDR1 and CDR2 from the germline V gene are SGHKS and YYEKEE (reference sequence). The CDR3 contains 14 residues. CDR3 bases: TGTGCCAGCAGCATAAACCGACAGGACCCAACGGCTTTCTTT. As protein: CASSINRQDPTAFF. The whole variable domain, filled in from reference TRBV5-5 and TRBJ1-1, reads DAGVTQSPTHLIKTRGQQVTLRCSPISGHKSVSWYQQVLGQGPQFIFQYYEKEERGRGNFPDRFSARQFPNYSSELNVNALLLGDSALYLCASSINRQDPTAFFGQGTRLTVV.

This sequence joins TRBV7-9 and TRBJ2-7; TRBD1 agrees at 12 bases. Germline assignment: CDR1 SEHNR and CDR2 FQNEAQ (reference sequence). The CDR3 spans 16 residues. The V segment lost 1 base and the J segment 6 bases; nucleotides outside the gene matches: 7. CDR3 sequence reads: CASSLDPGQGAGEQYF. CDR3 in DNA: TGTGCCAGCAGCTTAGACCCGGGACAGGGGGCGGGCGAGCAGTACTTC.

The V call is TRBV4-3, the J call TRBJ2-1; 14 bases map to TRBD2. CDR1 is LGHNA and CDR2 is YSLEER in the germline V gene. Trimming took 3 bases from V and 9 from J; bases not matched to a gene: 4. The CDR3 is 15 residues long. CDR3 sequence (DNA): TGCGCCAGCAGCCACGGACTAGCGGGGGGACGTGAGCAGTTCTTC. It specifies CASSHGLAGGREQFF.

This clonotype has more than one count but fewer than ten. The DNA is omitted, as the CDR3 cannot be located on it reliably, and the CDR3 follows TCRdb's listing. The V and J genes are TRBV12-3 or TRBV12-4 and TRBJ2-5; the table calls TRBD2, which could not be checked here. The length of the CDR3 is 15 amino acids, counting both ends. CDR3 loop: CASRTSGSFLETQYF.

The genes are TRBV13 and TRBJ1-2; no clear D gene. This CDR3 has 15 amino acids. The germline V and J ends were trimmed by 0 bases and 4 bases, with 12 bases remaining between them. CDR1 and CDR2 (germline): PRHDT, FYEKMQ (reference sequence). The CDR3 here is CASSLGWDSGYGYTF. CDR3 nucleotide sequence: TGTGCCAGCAGCTTAGGCTGGGATTCCGGCTATGGCTACACCTTC.

V usage is TRBV5-1 and J usage is TRBJ2-3, with D possibly being TRBD2 (5 bases). This CDR3 spans 13 amino acids. The germline V gene encodes CDR1 SGHRS and CDR2 YFSETQ. V was clipped by 0 bases and J by 9 bases, with 11 bases between them. Here the CDR3 reads CASSLGSRETQYF. The CDR3 coding sequence is TGCGCCAGCAGCTTGGGGTCCCGGGAAACGCAGTATTTT.

This clonotype has just a few counts. V is TRBV29-1 and J is TRBJ2-1; a weak D match, TRBD1 (6 bases). The CDR3 length is 14 residues. Trimming left V 7 bases short and J 1 base short, with 14 bases between. The germline CDR1 and CDR2 sequences are SQVTM and ANQGSEA. CDR3 sequence (DNA): TGCAGCGCCGACCGGGACATTTCCTACAATGAGCAGTTCTTC. Protein product: CSADRDISYNEQFF.

This clonotype was observed at least ten times. The J gene is TRBJ1-5, the V gene TRBV12-3 or TRBV12-4; D uncertain. V gave up 3 bases and J gave up 6 bases, with 3 bases separating them. The CDR3 runs 11 residues. CDR3 sequence (DNA): TGTGCCAGCAGTTTCTCTCAGCCCCAGCATTTT. Protein product: CASSFSQPQHF.

This clonotype was detected only a few times. V usage is TRBV5-1 and J usage is TRBJ2-5; TRBD2 aligns across 7 bases. V lost 0 bases to trimming and J lost 5 bases; unmatched junction nucleotides: 7. Germline V gene data show CDR1 as SGHRS and CDR2 as YFSETQ. This CDR3 region has 15 residues. The CDR3 DNA is TGCGCCAGCAGCTTGGCCCCTGCGGGAGACGAGACCCAGTACTTC. Its protein product is CASSLAPAGDETQYF. The complete variable domain, with remaining parts taken from reference TRBV5-1 and TRBJ2-5, reads KAGVTQTPRYLIKTRGQQVTLSCSPISGHRSVSWYQQTPGQGLQFLFEYFSETQRNKGNFPGRFSGRQFSNSRSEMNVSTLELGDSALYLCASSLAPAGDETQYFGPGTRLLVL.

The rearrangement links TRBV7-4 to TRBJ1-2; D gene uncertain. V gave up 5 bases and J gave up 2 bases, with 9 bases separating them. Germline V gene data show CDR1 as SGHVT and CDR2 as SQSDAQ. The CDR3 is 13 residues long. As DNA, the CDR3 is TGTGCCAGCAGCGTTTTAGGAAACTATGGCTACACCTTC. It codes for CASSVLGNYGYTF.

This clonotype was picked up many times. The rearrangement links TRBV5-6 to TRBJ1-6, with TRBD1 matching over 7 bases. CDR3 length: 19 residues. Germline trimming cut 2 bases from V and 0 bases from J; bases unmatched to any gene: 11. Germline-derived CDR1 and CDR2 are SGHDT and YYEEEE. CDR3 protein: CASSFNRGFLGSYNSPLHF. CDR3 DNA sequence: TGTGCCAGCAGCTTCAACAGGGGATTCCTAGGCTCCTATAATTCACCCCTCCACTTT.

V and J are TRBV20-1 and TRBJ2-7; the D is unclear. The CDR3 is 11 residues long. V shed 2 bases and J shed 5 bases, with 7 bases lying between them. The germline V gene encodes CDR1 DFQATT and CDR2 SNEGSKA (reference sequence). CDR3 bases: TGCAGTGCTAGACCTTATAACGAGCAGTACTTC. Protein product: CSARPYNEQYF.

This clonotype was seen only a few times. The chain joins TRBV4-3 to TRBJ1-2, with D unresolved. Trimming pared 1 base from V and 0 bases from J, leaving 12 bases between. The CDR3 is made up of 16 amino acids. Germline CDR1 and CDR2: LGHNA and YSLEER. CDR3 nucleotides: TGCGCCAGCAGCCAAGGGGCAGCGGTGGCTAACTATGGCTACACCTTC. The encoded protein is CASSQGAAVANYGYTF.

The gene calls are TRBV2 and TRBJ2-2, with D perhaps TRBD1 (5 bases). Germline CDR1 reads SNHLY; CDR2 reads FYNNEI. The CDR3 is 15 amino acids. The ends were cut back, 3 bases at V and 1 base at J, with 9 bases in the middle. The DNA of the CDR3 is TGTGCCAGCAGTGACATCCAGGGGAACACCGGGGAGCTGTTTTTT. This translates into CASSDIQGNTGELFF. The entire variable domain, with the rest obtained from reference TRBV2 and TRBJ2-2, is as follows: EPEVTQTPSHQVTQMGQEVILRCVPISNHLYFYWYRQILGQKVEFLVSFYNNEISEKSEIFDDQFSVERPDGSNFTLKIRSTKLEDSAMYFCASSDIQGNTGELFFGEGSRLTVL.

This clonotype has more than one count but fewer than ten. This chain uses TRBV6-2 or TRBV6-3 with TRBJ2-7; 7 bases fit TRBD1. V shed 6 bases, J shed 4 bases, and the junction held 6 bases outside the gene matches. CDR3 size: 13 residues. Germline loops: CDR1 MNHEY, CDR2 SVGEGT. The CDR3 sequence: CASRRDSVYEQYF. CDR3 sequence (DNA): TGTGCCAGCAGGAGGGACAGTGTATACGAGCAGTACTTC.

In this sample, this clonotype turned up once. This chain connects TRBV27 to TRBJ2-5; the D call may be TRBD1 or TRBD2 (5 bases each). The CDR3 totals 14 residues. V was shortened by 3 bases and J by 5 bases, with 13 bases between the two germline ends. Per the germline V gene, CDR1 is MNHEY and CDR2 is SMNVEV (reference sequence). The CDR3 spells CASSFQGGSETQYF. In DNA, the CDR3 is TGTGCCAGCAGTTTTCAGGGTGGGAGCGAGACCCAGTACTTC.

The chain couples TRBV29-1 to TRBJ1-2; D is ambiguous. CDR1 and CDR2 from the germline V gene are SQVTM and ANQGSEA. Trimming stripped 7 bases from V and 0 bases from J, with 9 bases between. The CDR3 totals 12 residues. In DNA form, the CDR3 reads TGCAGCGCCCACTGGGCTAACTATGGCTACACCTTC. Translating it yields CSAHWANYGYTF.

This clonotype came up a few times. The DNA for the CDR3 is TGTGCCAGCAGCCATAAGCGGGCAGCCGCGGCTACGCAGTATTTT. It specifies CASSHKRAAAATQYF. The chain is built from TRBV11-3 and TRBJ2-3; perhaps TRBD2 as D (6 bases). This CDR3 is 15 amino acids long. Trimming shortened V by 5 bases and J by 8 bases, and 20 bases separated the two germline ends. From germline, CDR1 is SGHNT and CDR2 YENEEA.

This chain links TRBV12-3 or TRBV12-4 with TRBJ2-5; TRBD2 might be the D (6 bases). The V end lost 7 bases, the J end lost 5 bases, and 17 bases lay between the germline ends. The CDR3 extends over 14 amino acids. The chain's CDR3 is CASTPWGVGETQYF. DNA for the CDR3: TGTGCCAGCACCCCCTGGGGGGTGGGGGAGACCCAGTACTTC.

This clonotype was counted between two and nine times. The chain recombines TRBV6-1 with TRBJ2-7, with 7 bases identical to TRBD1. This CDR3 is 17 amino acids long. Germline CDR1 and CDR2: MNHNS and SASEGT. V lost 4 bases, J lost 3 bases, and 15 bases stayed unmatched. Written as DNA, the CDR3 is TGTGCCAGCAGTGCTTCGTATAGACAGGGTAATCTCTACGAGCAGTACTTC. Protein: CASSASYRQGNLYEQYF.

V gene TRBV5-1 combines with J gene TRBJ1-1; TRBD1 aligns across 11 bases. CDR1 SGHRS and CDR2 YFSETQ come from the germline V gene. The CDR3 is 14 amino acids. The V segment lost 3 bases and the J segment 11 bases; nucleotides outside the gene matches: 9. The CDR3 protein is CASSYSGTGGVAFF. Written as DNA, the CDR3 is TGCGCCAGCAGCTATTCCGGGACAGGGGGAGTTGCTTTCTTT.